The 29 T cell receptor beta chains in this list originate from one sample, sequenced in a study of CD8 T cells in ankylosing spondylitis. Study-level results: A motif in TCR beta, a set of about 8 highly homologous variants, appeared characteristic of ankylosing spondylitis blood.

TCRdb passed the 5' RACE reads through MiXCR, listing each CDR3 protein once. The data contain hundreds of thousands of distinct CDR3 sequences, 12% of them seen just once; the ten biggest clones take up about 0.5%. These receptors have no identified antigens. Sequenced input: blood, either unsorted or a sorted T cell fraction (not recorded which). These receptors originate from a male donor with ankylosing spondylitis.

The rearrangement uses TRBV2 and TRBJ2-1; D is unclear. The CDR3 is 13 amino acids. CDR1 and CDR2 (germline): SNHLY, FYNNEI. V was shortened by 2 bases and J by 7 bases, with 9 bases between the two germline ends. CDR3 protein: CASSELRRNEQFF. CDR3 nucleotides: TGTGCCAGCAGTGAACTCAGACGAAATGAGCAGTTCTTC.

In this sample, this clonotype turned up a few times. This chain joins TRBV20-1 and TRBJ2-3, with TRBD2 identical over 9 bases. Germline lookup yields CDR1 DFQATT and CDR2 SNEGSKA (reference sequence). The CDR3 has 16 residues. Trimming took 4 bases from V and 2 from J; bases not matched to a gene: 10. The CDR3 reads CSATRLVAGATDTQYF. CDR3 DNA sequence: TGCAGTGCTACTCGCCTGGTAGCGGGGGCCACAGATACGCAGTATTTT.

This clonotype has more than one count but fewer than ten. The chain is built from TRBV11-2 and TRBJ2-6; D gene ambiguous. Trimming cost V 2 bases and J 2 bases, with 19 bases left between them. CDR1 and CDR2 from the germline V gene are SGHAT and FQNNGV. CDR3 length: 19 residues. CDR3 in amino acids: CASSLIPASTSTGANVLTF. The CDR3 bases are TGTGCCAGCAGCTTAATACCTGCTAGTACTTCTACTGGGGCCAACGTCCTGACTTTC.

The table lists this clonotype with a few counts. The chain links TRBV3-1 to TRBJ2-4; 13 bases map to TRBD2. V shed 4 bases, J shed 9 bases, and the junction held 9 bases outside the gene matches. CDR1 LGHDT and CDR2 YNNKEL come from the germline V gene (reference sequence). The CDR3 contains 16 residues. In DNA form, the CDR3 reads TGTGCCAGCAGCCGCGGACTAGCGGGAGTCTATGGCATTCAGTACTTC. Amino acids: CASSRGLAGVYGIQYF.

The CDR3 sequence is CASSDTGEVNTEAFF. In nucleotides, the CDR3 is TGTGCCAGCAGCGACACAGGGGAGGTGAACACTGAAGCTTTCTTT. The rearrangement links TRBV7-6 to TRBJ1-1; 7 nucleotides align to TRBD1. The CDR3 spans 15 residues. Trimming at V came to 5 bases and at J to 0 bases, leaving 6 bases not matched to a gene. CDR1 is SGHVS and CDR2 is FNYEAQ in the germline V gene.

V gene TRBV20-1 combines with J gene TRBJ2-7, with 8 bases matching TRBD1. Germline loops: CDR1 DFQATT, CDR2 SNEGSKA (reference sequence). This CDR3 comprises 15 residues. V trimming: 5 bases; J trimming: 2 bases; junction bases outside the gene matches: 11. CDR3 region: CSAADPGRGPYEQYF. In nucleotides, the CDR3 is TGCAGTGCTGCAGACCCGGGCAGGGGGCCCTACGAGCAGTACTTC.

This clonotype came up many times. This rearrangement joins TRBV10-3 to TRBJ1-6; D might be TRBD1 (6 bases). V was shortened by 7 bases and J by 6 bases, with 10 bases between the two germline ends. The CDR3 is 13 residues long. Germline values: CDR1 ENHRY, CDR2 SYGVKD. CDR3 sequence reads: CAITNRVNSPLHF. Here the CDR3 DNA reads TGTGCCATCACAAACAGGGTTAATTCACCCCTCCACTTT.

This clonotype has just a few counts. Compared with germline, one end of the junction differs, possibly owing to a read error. CDR3 DNA sequence: TGTGCCAGCAGCCCTTCGGACCGAAACAAAATCTTC. Its protein product is CASSPSDRNKIF. The chain carries TRBV6-2 or TRBV6-3 and TRBJ2-1, with D unresolved. In germline, CDR1 is MNHEY, CDR2 SVGEGT. The CDR3 runs 12 residues.

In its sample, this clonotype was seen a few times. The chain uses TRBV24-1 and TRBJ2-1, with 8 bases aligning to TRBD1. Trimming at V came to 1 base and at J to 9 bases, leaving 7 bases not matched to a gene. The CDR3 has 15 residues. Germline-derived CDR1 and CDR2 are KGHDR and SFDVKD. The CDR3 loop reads CATSDFRTGWSEQFF. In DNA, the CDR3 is TGTGCCACCAGTGATTTCCGGACAGGGTGGAGTGAGCAGTTCTTC.

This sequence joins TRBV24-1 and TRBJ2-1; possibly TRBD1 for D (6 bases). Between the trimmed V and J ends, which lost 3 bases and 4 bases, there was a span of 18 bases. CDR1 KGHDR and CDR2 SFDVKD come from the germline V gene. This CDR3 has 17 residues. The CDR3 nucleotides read TGTGCCACCAGTGATGCTACCGGGACAAATACTTACAATGAGCAGTTCTTC. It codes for CATSDATGTNTYNEQFF.

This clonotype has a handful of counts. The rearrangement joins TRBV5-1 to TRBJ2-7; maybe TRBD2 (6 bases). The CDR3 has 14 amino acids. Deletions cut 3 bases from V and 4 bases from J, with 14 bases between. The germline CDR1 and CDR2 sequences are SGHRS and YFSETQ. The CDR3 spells CASSSQGLGYEQYF. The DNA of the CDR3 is TGCGCCAGCAGCTCCCAGGGACTTGGGTACGAGCAGTACTTC.

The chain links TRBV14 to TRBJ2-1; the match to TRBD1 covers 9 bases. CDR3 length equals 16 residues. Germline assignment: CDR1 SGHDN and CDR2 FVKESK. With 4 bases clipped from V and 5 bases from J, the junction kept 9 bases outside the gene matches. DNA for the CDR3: TGTGCCAGCAGCCTACTCTTAGGGACAGGGAACAATGAGCAGTTCTTC. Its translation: CASSLLLGTGNNEQFF.

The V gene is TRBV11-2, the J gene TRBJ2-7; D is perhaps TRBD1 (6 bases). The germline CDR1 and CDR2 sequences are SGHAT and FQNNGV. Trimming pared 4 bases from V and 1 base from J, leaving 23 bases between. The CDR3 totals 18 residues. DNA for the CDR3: TGTGCCAGCAGCTCAGGGGAGAGAGTCAGGGCAATATCCTACGAGCAGTACTTC. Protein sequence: CASSSGERVRAISYEQYF.

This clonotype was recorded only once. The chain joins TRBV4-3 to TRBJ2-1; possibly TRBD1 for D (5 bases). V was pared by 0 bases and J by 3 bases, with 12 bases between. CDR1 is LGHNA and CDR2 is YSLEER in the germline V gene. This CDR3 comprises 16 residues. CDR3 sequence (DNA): TGCGCCAGCAGCCAAGATTACGCAGGGAACTACAATGAGCAGTTCTTC. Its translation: CASSQDYAGNYNEQFF.

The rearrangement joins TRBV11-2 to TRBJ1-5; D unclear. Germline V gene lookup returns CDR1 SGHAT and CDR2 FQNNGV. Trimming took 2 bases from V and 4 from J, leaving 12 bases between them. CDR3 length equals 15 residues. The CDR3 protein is CASSLFSMSNQPQHF. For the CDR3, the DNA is TGTGCCAGCAGCTTATTCAGTATGTCTAATCAGCCCCAGCATTTT.

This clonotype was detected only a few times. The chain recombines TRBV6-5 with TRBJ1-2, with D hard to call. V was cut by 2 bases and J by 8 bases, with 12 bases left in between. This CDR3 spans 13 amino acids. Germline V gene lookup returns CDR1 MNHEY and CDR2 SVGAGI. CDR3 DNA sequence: TGTGCCAGCAGTTACAAATTCGAACGGGGCTACACCTTC. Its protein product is CASSYKFERGYTF.

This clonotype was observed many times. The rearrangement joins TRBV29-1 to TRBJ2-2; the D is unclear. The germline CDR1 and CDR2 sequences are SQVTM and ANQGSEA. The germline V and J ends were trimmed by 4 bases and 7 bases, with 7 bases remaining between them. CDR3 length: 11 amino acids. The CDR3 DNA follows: TGCAGCGTTGCCACGGTCGGGGAGCTGTTTTTT. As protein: CSVATVGELFF.

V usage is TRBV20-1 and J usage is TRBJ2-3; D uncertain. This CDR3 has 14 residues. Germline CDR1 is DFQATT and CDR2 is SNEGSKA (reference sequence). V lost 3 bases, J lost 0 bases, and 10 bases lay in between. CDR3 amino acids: CSARLPSSTDTQYF. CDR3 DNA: TGCAGTGCTAGGCTTCCGTCTAGCACAGATACGCAGTATTTT.

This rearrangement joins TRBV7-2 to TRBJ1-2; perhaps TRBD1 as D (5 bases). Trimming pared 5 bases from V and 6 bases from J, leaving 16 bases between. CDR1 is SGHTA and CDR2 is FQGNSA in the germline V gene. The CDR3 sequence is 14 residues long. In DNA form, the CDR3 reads TGTGCCAGCAGCCCTCGGGACCGATGGAATGGCTACACCTTC. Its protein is CASSPRDRWNGYTF.

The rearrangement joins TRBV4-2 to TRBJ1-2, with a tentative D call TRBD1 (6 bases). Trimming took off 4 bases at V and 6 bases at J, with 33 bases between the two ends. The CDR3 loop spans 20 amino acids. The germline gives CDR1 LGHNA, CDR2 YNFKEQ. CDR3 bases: TGTGCCAGCAGCCTCGAGGCCCAGGGGAGGGGGGCACCGGGGAAAGATGGCTACACCTTC. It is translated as CASSLEAQGRGAPGKDGYTF.

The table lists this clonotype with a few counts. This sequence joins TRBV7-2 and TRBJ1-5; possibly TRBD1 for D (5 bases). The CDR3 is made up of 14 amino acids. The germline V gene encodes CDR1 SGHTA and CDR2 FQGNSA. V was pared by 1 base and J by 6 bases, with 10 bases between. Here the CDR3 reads CASSLVMGGQPQHF. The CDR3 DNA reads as TGTGCCAGCAGCTTAGTAATGGGGGGTCAGCCCCAGCATTTT. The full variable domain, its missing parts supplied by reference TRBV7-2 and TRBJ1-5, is GAGVSQSPSNKVTEKGKDVELRCDPISGHTALYWYRQSLGQGLEFLIYFQGNSAPDKSGLPSDRFSAERTGGSVSTLTIQRTQQEDSAVYLCASSLVMGGQPQHFGDGTRLSIL.

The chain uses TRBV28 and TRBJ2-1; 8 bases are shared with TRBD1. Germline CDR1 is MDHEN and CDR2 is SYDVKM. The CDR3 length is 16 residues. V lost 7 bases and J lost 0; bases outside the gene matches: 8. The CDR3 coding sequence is TGTGCCAGCAACAAATACGGACAGGGCTCCTACAATGAGCAGTTCTTC. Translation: CASNKYGQGSYNEQFF.

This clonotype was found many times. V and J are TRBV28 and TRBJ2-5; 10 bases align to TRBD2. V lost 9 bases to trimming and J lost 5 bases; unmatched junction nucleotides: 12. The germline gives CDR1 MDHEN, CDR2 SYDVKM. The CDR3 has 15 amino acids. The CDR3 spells CASSGTSDLGETQYF. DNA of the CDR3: TGTGCCAGTTCCGGGACTAGCGACCTGGGGGAGACCCAGTACTTC. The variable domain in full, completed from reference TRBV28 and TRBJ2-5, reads DVKVTQSSRYLVKRTGEKVFLECVQDMDHENMFWYRQDPGLGLRLIYFSYDVKMKEKGDIPEGYSVSREKKERFSLILESASTNQTSMYLCASSGTSDLGETQYFGPGTRLLVL.

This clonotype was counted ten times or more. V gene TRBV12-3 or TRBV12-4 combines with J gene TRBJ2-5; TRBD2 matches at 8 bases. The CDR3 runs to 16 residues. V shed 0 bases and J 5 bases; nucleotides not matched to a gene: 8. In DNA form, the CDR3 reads TGTGCCAGCAGTTTAGCGGCGCGGGGGGCAGGGGAGACCCAGTACTTC. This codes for CASSLAARGAGETQYF.

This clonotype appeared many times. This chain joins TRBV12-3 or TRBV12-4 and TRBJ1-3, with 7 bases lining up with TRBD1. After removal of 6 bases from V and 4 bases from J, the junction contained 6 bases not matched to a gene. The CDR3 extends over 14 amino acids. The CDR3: CASSLDRRGNTIYF. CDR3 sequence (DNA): TGTGCCAGCAGCTTGGACAGGCGGGGAAACACCATATATTTT.

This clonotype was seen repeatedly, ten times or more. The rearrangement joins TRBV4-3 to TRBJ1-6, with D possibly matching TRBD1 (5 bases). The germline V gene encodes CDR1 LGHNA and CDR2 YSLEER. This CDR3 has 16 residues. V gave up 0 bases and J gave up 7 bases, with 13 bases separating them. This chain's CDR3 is CASSQEGTVMNSPLHF. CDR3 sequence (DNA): TGCGCCAGCAGCCAAGAGGGGACTGTGATGAATTCACCCCTCCACTTT.

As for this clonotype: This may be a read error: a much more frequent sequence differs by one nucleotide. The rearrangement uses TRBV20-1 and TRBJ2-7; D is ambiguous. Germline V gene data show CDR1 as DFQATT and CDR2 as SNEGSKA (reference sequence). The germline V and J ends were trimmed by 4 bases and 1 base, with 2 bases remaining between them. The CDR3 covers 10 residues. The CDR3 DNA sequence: TGCAGTGCTATTTCCTACGAGCAGTACTTC. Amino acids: CSAISYEQYF.

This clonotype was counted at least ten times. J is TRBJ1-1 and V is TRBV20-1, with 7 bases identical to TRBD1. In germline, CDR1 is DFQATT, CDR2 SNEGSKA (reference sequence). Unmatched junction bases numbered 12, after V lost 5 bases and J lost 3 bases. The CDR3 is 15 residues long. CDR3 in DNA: TGCAGTGCTTACTCCCCGGGGGACAGTGACACTGAAGCTTTCTTT. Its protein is CSAYSPGDSDTEAFF.

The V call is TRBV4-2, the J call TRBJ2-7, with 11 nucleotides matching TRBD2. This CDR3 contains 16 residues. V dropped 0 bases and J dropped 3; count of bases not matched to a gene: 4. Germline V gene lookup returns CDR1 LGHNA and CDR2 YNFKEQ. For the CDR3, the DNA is TGTGCCAGCAGCCAAGATCCCGGGACTAGCGGCTACGAGCAGTACTTC. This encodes CASSQDPGTSGYEQYF.